Listed here are 18 T cell receptor beta chains from one sample, sequenced in a study of blood T cell repertoires in COVID-19. Here immunoSEQ multiplex PCR was the method, and the copy in TCRdb shows in-frame clones only, minus some. Of some 59,000 clones listed, about 89% are singletons. The material sequenced was peripheral blood. The receptors were sampled from a man aged 55 to 69 with acute or convalescent COVID-19.

A few counts support this clone. The V call is TRBV12-5, the J call TRBJ2-1; D might be TRBD2 (6 bases). Germline CDR1 reads LGHNT; CDR2 reads FRNRAP. The CDR3 length is 16 residues. The V and J ends lost 2 bases and 5 bases respectively, with 16 bases between them. The CDR3 here is CASGLLLGPGDNEQFF. CDR3 in DNA: TGTGCTAGTGGTTTGCTTTTGGGCCCGGGGGACAATGAGCAGTTCTTC.

V usage is TRBV6-5 and J usage is TRBJ2-1; 9 bases align to TRBD1. This CDR3 is 14 amino acids long. CDR1 is MNHEY, CDR2 SVGAGI, per germline. The V segment lost 5 bases and the J segment 8 bases; nucleotides outside the gene matches: 7. The CDR3 spells CASSNQQGAHEQFF. Written as DNA, the CDR3 is TGTGCCAGCAGTAATCAACAGGGGGCCCATGAGCAGTTCTTC.

This chain links TRBV10-3 with TRBJ1-6; possibly TRBD1 for D (5 bases). The CDR3 totals 13 residues. V was cut by 0 bases and J by 18 bases, with 15 bases left in between. Germline V lookup: CDR1 ENHRY, CDR2 SYGVKD. The CDR3 DNA reads as TGTGCCATCAGTGAGTCGAAGTCAGGGTCTCCCCACTTT. Translation: CAISESKSGSPHF.

The V and J genes are TRBV5-1 and TRBJ1-2; D remains unclear. The CDR3 runs 17 residues. Germline lookup yields CDR1 SGHRS and CDR2 YFSETQ. Trimming pared 0 bases from V and 5 bases from J, leaving 20 bases between. The CDR3 sequence: CASSLGDGEASLYGYTF. In DNA form, the CDR3 reads TGCGCCAGCAGCTTGGGTGACGGGGAGGCCTCCTTGTATGGCTACACCTTC.

This clone showed up just once. The gene calls are TRBV14 and TRBJ2-7, with D maybe TRBD2 (5 bases). The CDR3 length is 16 residues. V was pared by 4 bases and J by 0 bases, with 16 bases between. From germline, CDR1 is SGHDN and CDR2 FVKESK. The chain's CDR3 is CASSLQTGSLSYEQYF. DNA for the CDR3: TGTGCCAGCAGCCTCCAGACGGGAAGCCTCTCCTACGAGCAGTACTTC.

The chain couples TRBV15 to TRBJ1-4; 7 nucleotides agree with TRBD1. Germline V gene sequence: CDR1 LNHNV, CDR2 YYDKDF (reference sequence). The CDR3 extends over 15 amino acids. The ends lost 5 bases at V and 4 bases at J; junction bases unmatched: 7. CDR3 in DNA: TGTGCCACCAGCGGTCGGACAGGCCATAATGAAAAACTGTTTTTT. It specifies CATSGRTGHNEKLFF.

V gene TRBV28 combines with J gene TRBJ2-7, with 8 bases fitting TRBD2. CDR3 length equals 15 residues. In germline, CDR1 is MDHEN, CDR2 SYDVKM. V dropped 6 bases and J dropped 3; count of bases not matched to a gene: 10. This CDR3 reads CASRGGLAHLYEQYF. In nucleotides, the CDR3 is TGTGCCAGCAGAGGTGGACTAGCCCACCTCTACGAGCAGTACTTC.

V is TRBV5-4 and J is TRBJ2-3; tentative D call: TRBD2 (6 bases). The germline V gene encodes CDR1 SGHNT and CDR2 YYREEE (reference sequence). Between the trimmed V and J ends, which lost 1 base and 2 bases, there was a span of 8 bases. The CDR3 is 14 residues long. The chain's CDR3 is CASSLTGATDTQYF. The CDR3 coding sequence is TGTGCCAGCAGCTTGACGGGAGCCACAGATACGCAGTATTTT.

The chain combines TRBV24-1 with TRBJ1-2, with TRBD1 identical over 8 bases. The length of the CDR3 is 15 residues. Unmatched junction bases numbered 4, after V lost 0 bases and J lost 5 bases. Germline CDR1 reads KGHDR; CDR2 reads SFDVKD. The CDR3: CATSDLGQGRYGYTF. CDR3 bases: TGTGCCACCAGTGATTTGGGACAGGGTAGGTATGGCTACACCTTC.

The V and J genes are TRBV7-9 and TRBJ1-4; TRBD1 agrees at 9 bases. The junction had 4 bases not matched to a gene; V was cut back by 5 bases and J by 6 bases. Germline CDR1 is SEHNR and CDR2 is FQNEAQ (reference sequence). This CDR3 has 14 residues. CDR3: CASSPRQGDEKLFF. The CDR3 DNA follows: TGTGCCAGCAGCCCCCGACAGGGGGATGAAAAACTGTTTTTT.

The chain combines TRBV2 with TRBJ1-2; TRBD1 is a possible D gene (5 bases). The V and J ends lost 5 bases and 8 bases respectively, with 18 bases between them. CDR3 length: 14 residues. Germline CDR1 reads SNHLY; CDR2 reads FYNNEI. In nucleotides, the CDR3 is TGTGCCAGCAGTTCCCCCCCAGGGATTCGGGGCTACACCTTC. Translation: CASSSPPGIRGYTF.

The chain couples TRBV7-3 to TRBJ1-1; 8 positions agree with TRBD1. CDR1 and CDR2 (germline): SGHTA, FQGTGA. J was trimmed by 11 bases and V by 2 bases; bases with no gene match: 4. The CDR3 has 12 amino acids. DNA of the CDR3: TGTGCCAGCAGCTTAGGGACAGGCAACGCTTTCTTT. Protein sequence: CASSLGTGNAFF.

This clone was seen just once. The rearrangement links TRBV11-2 to TRBJ1-2, with D hard to call. Per germline, CDR1 SGHAT and CDR2 FQNNGV. Trimming took 6 bases from V and 8 from J, leaving 16 bases between them. This CDR3 is built from 13 residues. CDR3 protein: CASSLDRAGGYTF. The CDR3 bases are TGTGCCAGCAGTTTGGATCGTGCCGGGGGCTACACCTTC.

This clone has a single count. V is TRBV3-1 (or the pseudogene TRBV3-2) and J is TRBJ1-2; the match to TRBD1 covers 8 bases. J lost 8 bases, V lost 5 bases, and 10 bases had no gene match. The CDR3 spans 14 residues. In germline, CDR1 is LGHDT, CDR2 YNNKEL (reference sequence). CDR3 nucleotides: TGTGCCAGCAGCGGCAGGGGGCTCTCTTGGGGCTACACCTTC. Its protein product is CASSGRGLSWGYTF.

J is TRBJ1-1 and V is TRBV5-1; maybe TRBD1 (5 bases). This CDR3 comprises 14 residues. Germline values: CDR1 SGHRS, CDR2 YFSETQ. The germline V and J ends were trimmed by 5 bases and 3 bases, with 14 bases remaining between them. CDR3 in DNA: TGCGCCAGCAGTGATGGGGTCAGGGACACTGAAGCTTTCTTT. It is translated as CASSDGVRDTEAFF. Variable domain in full (rest from reference TRBV5-1 and TRBJ1-1): KAGVTQTPRYLIKTRGQQVTLSCSPISGHRSVSWYQQTPGQGLQFLFEYFSETQRNKGNFPGRFSGRQFSNSRSEMNVSTLELGDSALYLCASSDGVRDTEAFFGQGTRLTVV.

This rearrangement joins TRBV6-6 to TRBJ1-3; D is ambiguous. Germline values: CDR1 MNHNY, CDR2 SVGAGI (reference sequence). The V end lost 2 bases, the J end lost 1 base, and 9 bases lay between the germline ends. This CDR3 has 15 residues. The chain's CDR3 is CASSYRGPSGNTIYF. In nucleotides, the CDR3 is TGTGCCAGCAGTTACCGGGGTCCTTCTGGAAACACCATATATTTT.

The V gene is TRBV7-2, the J gene TRBJ2-3; TRBD2 matches at 14 bases. CDR1 and CDR2 from the germline V gene are SGHTA and FQGNSA. The CDR3 is 18 residues long. Unmatched junction bases numbered 10, after V lost 4 bases and J lost 4 bases. The CDR3 DNA follows: TGTGCCAGCAGCTACCGGACTAGCGGGGGGCCCTGGCCAGATACGCAGTATTTT. Amino acid sequence: CASSYRTSGGPWPDTQYF.

V usage is TRBV2 and J usage is TRBJ1-5, with 10 bases aligning to TRBD1. V shed 2 bases, J shed 6 bases, and the junction held 13 bases outside the gene matches. The CDR3 extends over 18 amino acids. Per the germline V gene, CDR1 is SNHLY and CDR2 is FYNNEI. The CDR3 DNA follows: TGTGCCAGCAGTGAATCGCTCCCAACCGGGACAGGGGCTCAGCCCCAGCATTTT. This gives the protein CASSESLPTGTGAQPQHF.